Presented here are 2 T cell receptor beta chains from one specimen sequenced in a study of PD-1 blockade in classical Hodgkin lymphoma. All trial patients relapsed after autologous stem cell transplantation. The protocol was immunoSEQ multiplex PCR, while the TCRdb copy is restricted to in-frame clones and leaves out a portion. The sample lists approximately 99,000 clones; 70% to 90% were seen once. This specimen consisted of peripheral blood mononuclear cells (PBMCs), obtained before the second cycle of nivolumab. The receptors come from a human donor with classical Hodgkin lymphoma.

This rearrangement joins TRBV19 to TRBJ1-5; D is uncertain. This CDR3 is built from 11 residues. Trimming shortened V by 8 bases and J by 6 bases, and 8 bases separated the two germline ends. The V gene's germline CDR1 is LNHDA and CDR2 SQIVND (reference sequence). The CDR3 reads CASGYGQPQHF. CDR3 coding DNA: TGTGCCAGTGGTTACGGTCAGCCCCAGCATTTT.

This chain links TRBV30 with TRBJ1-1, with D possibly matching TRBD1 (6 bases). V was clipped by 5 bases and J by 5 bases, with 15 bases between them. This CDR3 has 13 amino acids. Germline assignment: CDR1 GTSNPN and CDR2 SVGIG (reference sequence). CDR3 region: CAWERQGGTEAFF. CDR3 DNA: TGTGCCTGGGAACGTCAAGGGGGGACTGAAGCTTTCTTT.